These 19 T cell receptor beta chains share one sample of origin, sequenced in a study of a mutant IDH1 vaccine in newly diagnosed glioma. Stated time point: week 23, last vaccination. Each dose of the vaccine consisted of 300 ug of mutant IDH1 20-mer peptide, with topical imiquimod. Clones were sequenced by immunoSEQ multiplex PCR, and TCRdb holds only the in-frame ones, with some missing. The table shows 45,000 to 65,000 clones, with 80% to 85% occurring only once. These receptors have no known antigen. The sample in question was PBMCs, obtained from a glioma patient whose treatment included an IDH1 peptide vaccine. These receptors all stem from a woman between 40 and 55 years old with glioma. Some clones in this sample may be carry-over from other donors' samples.

The rearrangement joins TRBV30 to TRBJ1-2; D not certain. Germline V CDR1 and CDR2: GTSNPN, SVGIG (reference sequence). The length of the CDR3 is 14 residues. Trimming took 2 bases from V and 8 from J, leaving 18 bases between them. The CDR3 nucleotides read TGTGCCTGGAGTTTCCCCGGGGTTAGTGACGGCTACACCTTC. Translated: CAWSFPGVSDGYTF.

The V call is TRBV9, the J call TRBJ1-3; possible D gene TRBD1, 5 bases. CDR1 SGDLS and CDR2 YYNGEE come from the germline V gene. Trimming took 1 base from V and 10 from J, leaving 15 bases between them. The CDR3 is made up of 14 amino acids. CDR3 sequence (DNA): TGTGCCAGCAGCGTACAGAACGGCGCAGGGACCATATATTTT. Translating it yields CASSVQNGAGTIYF. Using reference TRBV9 and TRBJ1-3 for the parts outside the CDR3, the full variable domain is DSGVTQTPKHLITATGQRVTLRCSPRSGDLSVYWYQQSLDQGLQFLIQYYNGEERAKGNILERFSAQQFPDLHSELNLSSLELGDSALYFCASSVQNGAGTIYFGEGSWLTVV.

The chain employs TRBV5-1 and TRBJ1-4, with D perhaps matching TRBD1 (6 bases). Trimming removed 1 base from V and 0 bases from J, with 13 bases in between. The CDR3 sequence is 17 residues long. Per the germline V gene, CDR1 is SGHRS and CDR2 is YFSETQ. CDR3 region: CASSLMPQGSTNEKLFF. The CDR3 nucleotides read TGCGCCAGCAGCTTGATGCCACAGGGTTCAACTAATGAAAAACTGTTTTTT.

V gene TRBV14 combines with J gene TRBJ1-5, with 9 bases that match TRBD1. Germline assignment: CDR1 SGHDN and CDR2 FVKESK. Trimming took 4 bases from V and 0 from J; bases not matched to a gene: 4. The CDR3 length is 16 residues. This chain's CDR3 is CASSLGGQGSNQPQHF. The CDR3 DNA reads as TGTGCCAGCAGCCTTGGGGGACAGGGTAGCAATCAGCCCCAGCATTTT.

V and J are TRBV10-1 and TRBJ2-1; TRBD2 might be the D (5 bases). CDR1 WNHNN and CDR2 SYGVQD come from the germline V gene (reference sequence). This CDR3 has 15 amino acids. The V end was cut by 0 bases, the J end by 4 bases, with 10 bases between. CDR3 in amino acids: CASSESATGYNEQFF. CDR3 nucleotides: TGCGCCAGCAGTGAGTCAGCCACGGGGTACAATGAGCAGTTCTTC.

The gene calls are TRBV7-6 and TRBJ2-5; 8 bases align to TRBD2. This CDR3 has 15 residues. With 5 bases clipped from V and 2 bases from J, the junction kept 7 bases outside the gene matches. Per germline, CDR1 SGHVS and CDR2 FNYEAQ. For the CDR3, the DNA is TGTGCCAGCAGCCCGACCGGGACTAGACAAGAGACCCAGTACTTC. Its protein product is CASSPTGTRQETQYF.

The chain is built from TRBV5-4 and TRBJ2-1; D tentatively reads TRBD1 or TRBD2 (7 bases each). The V gene lost 0 bases and the J gene lost 4 bases, with 14 bases spanning the gap. This CDR3 region has 16 residues. Germline assignment: CDR1 SGHNT and CDR2 YYREEE (reference sequence). CDR3: CASSLAQGGFYNEQFF. The CDR3 DNA reads as TGTGCCAGCAGCTTGGCTCAGGGGGGGTTTTACAATGAGCAGTTCTTC.

This clone was detected a few times. The chain couples TRBV2 to TRBJ1-5, with D perhaps TRBD1 (5 bases). The V gene lost 6 bases and the J gene lost 3 bases, with 9 bases spanning the gap. CDR1 SNHLY and CDR2 FYNNEI come from the germline V gene. CDR3 size: 13 residues. CDR3 protein: CASRDSHNQPQHF. CDR3 coding DNA: TGTGCCAGCAGAGACAGCCACAATCAGCCCCAGCATTTT.

In DNA form, the CDR3 reads TGTGCCAGCAGCGAACGGCAGGCAACTTTTAATGAAAAACTGTTTTTT. Protein product: CASSERQATFNEKLFF. This chain links TRBV6-1 with TRBJ1-4, with D unresolved. V was shortened by 6 bases and J by 4 bases, with 18 bases between the two germline ends. Germline-derived CDR1 and CDR2 are MNHNS and SASEGT. This CDR3 is built from 16 residues.

The chain couples TRBV14 to TRBJ1-4; D call uncertain. There are 14 residues in the CDR3. CDR1 and CDR2 (germline): SGHDN, FVKESK. The V end was cut by 1 base, the J end by 4 bases, with 7 bases between. CDR3 loop: CASSQGRVNEKLFF. The CDR3 bases are TGTGCCAGCAGCCAAGGGCGCGTTAATGAAAAACTGTTTTTT.

The CDR3 nucleotides are TGCGCCAGCAGCCAATCTCCGCGGGGGGGCCGGACAGATACGCAGTATTTT. This translates into CASSQSPRGGRTDTQYF. J is TRBJ2-3 and V is TRBV4-3, with TRBD2 identical over 9 bases. V shed 2 bases, J shed 3 bases, and the junction held 9 bases outside the gene matches. The CDR3 is 17 amino acids. Per germline, CDR1 LGHNA and CDR2 YSLEER.

This chain connects TRBV7-2 to TRBJ1-5; D gene unclear. The V end lost 3 bases, the J end lost 2 bases, and 11 bases lay between the germline ends. The CDR3 spans 15 residues. Germline CDR1 SGHTA, CDR2 FQGNSA. The CDR3 reads CASSFSDGRNQPQHF. The CDR3 coding sequence is TGTGCCAGCAGCTTTTCGGACGGACGCAATCAGCCCCAGCATTTT.

This sequence joins TRBV5-5 and TRBJ1-6; a possible D gene is TRBD1 (6 bases). The CDR3 consists of 14 residues. CDR1 is SGHKS, CDR2 YYEKEE, per germline (reference sequence). The germline V and J ends were trimmed by 0 bases and 9 bases, with 10 bases remaining between them. The CDR3 protein is CASSLVGGGSPLHF. The CDR3 bases are TGTGCCAGCAGCTTGGTAGGGGGGGGTTCACCCCTCCACTTT.

V gene TRBV5-4 combines with J gene TRBJ2-7; TRBD1 agrees at 8 bases. The CDR3 consists of 15 residues. Germline trimming cut 4 bases from V and 1 base from J; bases unmatched to any gene: 7. Germline CDR1 SGHNT, CDR2 YYREEE (reference sequence). CDR3 DNA sequence: TGTGCCAGCAGCCCCGACAGGGGCTCATCCTACGAGCAGTACTTC. It translates to CASSPDRGSSYEQYF.

This clone was seen a handful of times. The chain employs TRBV7-2 and TRBJ1-1, with 9 bases identical to TRBD1. Per germline, CDR1 SGHTA and CDR2 FQGNSA. The V gene end was trimmed by 1 base and the J gene end by 1 base; junction bases not matched to a gene: 10. This CDR3 is built from 18 residues. CDR3 sequence (DNA): TGTGCCAGCAGCTTAGTGGTGCATCCGGGACAGGGGAACACTGAAGCTTTCTTT. The encoded protein is CASSLVVHPGQGNTEAFF.

In nucleotides, the CDR3 is TGTGCCAGCAGCTTACCTACAGGGGCCTATGGCTACACCTTC. Protein sequence: CASSLPTGAYGYTF. The V gene is TRBV7-8, the J gene TRBJ1-2, with 7 bases identical to TRBD1. V gave up 2 bases and J gave up 4 bases; unmatched junction bases: 4. Per the germline V gene, CDR1 is SGHVS and CDR2 is FQNEAQ. The CDR3 length is 14 residues.

The V call is TRBV9, the J call TRBJ1-5; 9 nucleotides agree with TRBD1. CDR1 and CDR2 (germline): SGDLS, YYNGEE. V shed 3 bases, J shed 1 base, and the junction held 2 bases outside the gene matches. CDR3 length: 15 amino acids. This CDR3 is CASSAGTGSNQPQHF. CDR3 DNA: TGTGCCAGCAGCGCCGGGACAGGGAGCAATCAGCCCCAGCATTTT.

This clone was seen more than once but under ten times. The chain uses TRBV7-6 and TRBJ1-5, with D uncertain. Trimming removed 1 base at V and 7 bases at J, with 8 bases between. CDR3 length: 13 amino acids. The germline gives CDR1 SGHVS, CDR2 FNYEAQ. For the CDR3, the DNA is TGTGCCAGCAGCTTAGATCAACAACAGCCCCAGCATTTT. Protein sequence: CASSLDQQQPQHF.

V and J are TRBV5-6 and TRBJ2-5, with 10 bases identical to TRBD1. J was trimmed by 5 bases and V by 0 bases; bases with no gene match: 4. This CDR3 is 15 amino acids long. Germline lookup yields CDR1 SGHDT and CDR2 YYEEEE. The CDR3 DNA reads as TGTGCCAGCAGCTTGGTCTTGGGACAGGGGGAGACCCAGTACTTC. Protein product: CASSLVLGQGETQYF.